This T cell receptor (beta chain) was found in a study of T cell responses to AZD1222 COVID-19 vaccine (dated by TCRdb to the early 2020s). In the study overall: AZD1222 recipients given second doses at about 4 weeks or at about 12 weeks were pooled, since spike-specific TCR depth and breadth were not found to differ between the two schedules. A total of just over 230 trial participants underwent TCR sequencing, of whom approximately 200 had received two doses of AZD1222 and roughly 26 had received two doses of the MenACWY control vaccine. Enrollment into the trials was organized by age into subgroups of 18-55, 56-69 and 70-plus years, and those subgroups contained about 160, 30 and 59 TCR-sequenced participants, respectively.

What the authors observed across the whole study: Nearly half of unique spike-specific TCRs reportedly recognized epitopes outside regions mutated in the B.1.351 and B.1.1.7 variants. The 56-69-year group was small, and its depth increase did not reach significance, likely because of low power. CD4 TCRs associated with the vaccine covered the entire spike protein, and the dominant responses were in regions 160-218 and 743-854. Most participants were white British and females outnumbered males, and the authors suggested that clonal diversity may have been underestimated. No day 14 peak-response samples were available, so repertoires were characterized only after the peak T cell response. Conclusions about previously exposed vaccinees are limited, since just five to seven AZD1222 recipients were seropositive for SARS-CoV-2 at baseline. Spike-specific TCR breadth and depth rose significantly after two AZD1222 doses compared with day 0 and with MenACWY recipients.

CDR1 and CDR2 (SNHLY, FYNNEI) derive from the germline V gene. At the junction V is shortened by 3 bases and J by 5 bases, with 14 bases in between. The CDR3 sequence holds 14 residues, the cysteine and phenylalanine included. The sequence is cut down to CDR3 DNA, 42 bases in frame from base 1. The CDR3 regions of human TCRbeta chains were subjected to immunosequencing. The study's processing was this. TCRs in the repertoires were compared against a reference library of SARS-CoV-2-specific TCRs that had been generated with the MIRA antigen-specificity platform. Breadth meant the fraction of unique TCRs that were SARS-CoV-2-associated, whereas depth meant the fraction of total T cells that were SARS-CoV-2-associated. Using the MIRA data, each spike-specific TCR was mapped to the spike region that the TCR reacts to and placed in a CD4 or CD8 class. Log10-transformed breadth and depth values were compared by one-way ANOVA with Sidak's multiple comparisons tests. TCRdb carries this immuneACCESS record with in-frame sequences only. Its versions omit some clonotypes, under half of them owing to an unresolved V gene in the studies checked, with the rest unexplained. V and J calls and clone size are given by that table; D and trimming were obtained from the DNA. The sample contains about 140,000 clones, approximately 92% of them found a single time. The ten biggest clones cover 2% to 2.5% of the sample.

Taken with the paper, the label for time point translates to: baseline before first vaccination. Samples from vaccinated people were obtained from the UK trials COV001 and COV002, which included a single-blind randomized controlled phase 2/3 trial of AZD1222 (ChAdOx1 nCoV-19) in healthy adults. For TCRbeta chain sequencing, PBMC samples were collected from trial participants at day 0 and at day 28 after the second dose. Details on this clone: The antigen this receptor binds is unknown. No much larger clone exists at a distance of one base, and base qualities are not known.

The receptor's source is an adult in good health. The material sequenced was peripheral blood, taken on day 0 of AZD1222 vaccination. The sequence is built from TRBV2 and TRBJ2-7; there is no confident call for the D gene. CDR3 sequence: CASSDLGRVHEQYF. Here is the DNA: TGTGCCAGCAGTGATCTAGGTCGCGTTCACGAGCAGTACTTC. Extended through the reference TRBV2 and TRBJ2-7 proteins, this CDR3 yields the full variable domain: EPEVTQTPSHQVTQMGQEVILRCVPISNHLYFYWYRQILGQKVEFLVSFYNNEISEKSEIFDDQFSVERPDGSNFTLKIRSTKLEDSAMYFCASSDLGRVHEQYFGPGTRLTVT.